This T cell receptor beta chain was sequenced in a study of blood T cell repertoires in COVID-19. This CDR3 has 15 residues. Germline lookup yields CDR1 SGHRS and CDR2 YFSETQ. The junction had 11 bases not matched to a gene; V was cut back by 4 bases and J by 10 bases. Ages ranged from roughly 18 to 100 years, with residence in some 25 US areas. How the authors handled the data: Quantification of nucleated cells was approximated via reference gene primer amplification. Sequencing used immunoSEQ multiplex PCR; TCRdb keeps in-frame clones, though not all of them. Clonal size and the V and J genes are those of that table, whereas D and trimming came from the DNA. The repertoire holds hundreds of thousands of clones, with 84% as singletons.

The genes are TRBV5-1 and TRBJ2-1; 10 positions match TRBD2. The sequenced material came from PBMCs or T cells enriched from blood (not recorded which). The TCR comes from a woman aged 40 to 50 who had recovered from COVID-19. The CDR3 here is CASSPLAGATTEQFF. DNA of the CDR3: TGCGCCAGCAGCCCGCTAGCGGGAGCCACAACCGAGCAGTTCTTC.